This T cell receptor (beta chain) was recovered during a study of CD8+CD57+ T cells in acquired aplastic anemia. General study results and limits: Researchers report that fewer than 35 CD8+ CDR3 sequences appeared in both patients and controls.

For CDR3 and TCR beta VDJ profiling, genomic DNA was the template used. Using its own MiXCR run on the reads, TCRdb lists one record per CDR3 protein. The table includes about 240,000 distinct CDR3 sequences, more than 40% detected once. This CDR3 comprises 16 residues. Looked up from germline, CDR1 is SEHNR and CDR2 is FQNEAQ (reference sequence). Trimming removed 4 bases at V and 10 bases at J, with 23 bases between. Patients selected for sequencing had displayed CD8+CD57+ cell expansion by flow cytometry. There was no therapy given to any patient before the blood sampling took place. With respect to this clonotype: The antigen is not known.

The origin of this receptor is a human donor with aplastic anemia. The sample was sorted CD4+, CD8+, or CD8+CD57+ T cells (not recorded which) from PBMCs. The rearrangement joins TRBV7-9 to TRBJ2-1; no definite D call. In DNA, the CDR3 is TGTGCCAGCAGCTCCCCCCAAGCCTCGAACACCGGGGAGCAGTTCTTC. Translating gives CASSSPQASNTGEQFF.